Shown below are 11 T cell receptor beta chains from a single sample sequenced in a study of T cells in Graves' hyperthyroidism and ophthalmopathy. Researchers took RNA transcripts and amplified the TCR beta CDR3 regions from them. The HTBI set primed first-round TCR CDR3 RT-PCR. TCRdb processed the multiplex PCR reads anew with MiXCR; each CDR3 protein has one entry. The sample comprises approximately 380,000 distinct CDR3 sequences, about 18% of which are singletons, and 35% to 50% rests with the top ten. Sequenced: blood. Source of these receptors: a man between 18 and 29 years old with Graves' ophthalmopathy.

This chain connects TRBV19 to TRBJ2-7; D is perhaps TRBD1 or TRBD2 (6 bases each). The germline V gene encodes CDR1 LNHDA and CDR2 SQIVND (reference sequence). The V end was cut by 7 bases, the J end by 0 bases, with 19 bases between. The CDR3 is made up of 16 amino acids. The CDR3 region is CASNPYGGQASYEQYF. The CDR3 coding sequence is TGTGCCAGTAATCCTTATGGGGGGCAGGCCTCCTACGAGCAGTACTTC.

The chain recombines TRBV25-1 with TRBJ1-1; 9 nucleotides agree with TRBD1. Germline lookup yields CDR1 MGHDK and CDR2 SYGVNS. J was trimmed by 1 base and V by 2 bases; bases with no gene match: 11. The CDR3 consists of 18 residues. CDR3 sequence: CASSEQDRGLIENTEAFF. As DNA, the CDR3 is TGTGCCAGCAGTGAACAGGACAGGGGATTGATTGAGAACACTGAAGCTTTCTTT.

This clonotype was seen ten or more times. The chain is built from TRBV7-3 and TRBJ2-1; D might be TRBD2 (5 bases). From germline, CDR1 is SGHTA and CDR2 FQGTGA. This CDR3 has 15 residues. V was cut by 0 bases and J by 0 bases, with 6 bases left in between. This chain's CDR3 is CASSLTGSSYNEQFF. The CDR3 DNA sequence: TGTGCCAGCAGCTTAACAGGGAGCTCCTACAATGAGCAGTTCTTC.

This clonotype was picked up a small number of times. This rearrangement joins TRBV5-1 to TRBJ2-7; 11 bases are a match to TRBD1. Trimming at V came to 3 bases and at J to 6 bases, leaving 8 bases not matched to a gene. CDR3 length: 15 residues. Germline assignment: CDR1 SGHRS and CDR2 YFSETQ. The CDR3 loop is CASSSRDRGFGEQYF. The CDR3 DNA reads as TGCGCCAGCAGCTCCCGGGACAGGGGGTTTGGCGAGCAGTACTTC.

This clonotype was picked up many times. The chain links TRBV3-1 to TRBJ2-2; a possible D gene is TRBD1 (5 bases). This CDR3 contains 16 residues. In germline, CDR1 is LGHDT, CDR2 YNNKEL (reference sequence). Trimming cost V 1 base and J 4 bases, with 13 bases left between them. This chain's CDR3 is CASSQGLTDPTGELFF. The DNA for the CDR3 is TGTGCCAGCAGCCAAGGCCTGACAGACCCCACCGGGGAGCTGTTTTTT.

The chain is built from TRBV7-8 and TRBJ2-1, with 11 bases matching TRBD2. Trimming cost V 5 bases and J 5 bases; bases outside gene matches: 8. The germline V gene has CDR1 SGHVS and CDR2 FQNEAQ. This CDR3 contains 16 residues. The CDR3 here is CASSVHSGRANNEQFF. DNA of the CDR3: TGTGCCAGCAGCGTGCATAGCGGGAGGGCTAACAATGAGCAGTTCTTC.

There are a few counts of this clonotype. The chain links TRBV5-1 to TRBJ2-5, with a possible D match to TRBD1 (5 bases). CDR3 length: 10 residues. CDR1 SGHRS and CDR2 YFSETQ come from the germline V gene. V lost 7 bases and J lost 4, with 5 bases in between. The CDR3 DNA reads as TGCGCCAGCCAGGGAGAGACCCAGTACTTC. This gives the protein CASQGETQYF. Drawing the rest from reference TRBV5-1 and TRBJ2-5, the complete variable domain is KAGVTQTPRYLIKTRGQQVTLSCSPISGHRSVSWYQQTPGQGLQFLFEYFSETQRNKGNFPGRFSGRQFSNSRSEMNVSTLELGDSALYLCASQGETQYFGPGTRLLVL.

This clonotype appeared a few times. The chain joins TRBV4-2 to TRBJ1-1; a weak D match, TRBD1 (5 bases). With 1 base removed from V and 1 base from J, the gap between germline ends came to 7 bases. CDR3 length: 14 residues. Germline V lookup: CDR1 LGHNA, CDR2 YNFKEQ. CDR3 coding DNA: TGTGCCAGCAGCCAAGCCGACAGGAACACTGAAGCTTTCTTT. This codes for CASSQADRNTEAFF.

This clonotype was observed at least ten times. V gene TRBV2 combines with J gene TRBJ1-4; D remains unclear. Per the germline V gene, CDR1 is SNHLY and CDR2 is FYNNEI. The V gene lost 6 bases and the J gene lost 8 bases, with 13 bases spanning the gap. The CDR3 covers 13 residues. The CDR3: CASRGPIREKLFF. CDR3 in DNA: TGTGCCAGCAGAGGGCCCATTCGGGAAAAACTGTTTTTT. Combining the CDR3 with reference TRBV2 and TRBJ1-4 gives the whole variable domain EPEVTQTPSHQVTQMGQEVILRCVPISNHLYFYWYRQILGQKVEFLVSFYNNEISEKSEIFDDQFSVERPDGSNFTLKIRSTKLEDSAMYFCASRGPIREKLFFGSGTQLSVL.

The rearrangement joins TRBV12-3 or TRBV12-4 to TRBJ1-2; D unclear. V lost 5 bases and J lost 6, with 13 bases in between. This CDR3 region has 13 residues. The CDR3 sequence: CASSPMVGHGYTF. The CDR3, as DNA: TGTGCCAGCAGTCCCATGGTAGGTCATGGCTACACCTTC.

This clonotype came up once. The chain combines TRBV30 with TRBJ2-3; 8 bases align to TRBD1. CDR3 length: 14 residues. The germline CDR1 and CDR2 sequences are GTSNPN and SVGIG (reference sequence). Trimming removed 2 bases from V and 3 bases from J; junction bases left unmatched: 4. CDR3 nucleotide sequence: TGTGCCTGGAGTTATGGACAGGGTACAGATACGCAGTATTTT. This sequence encodes CAWSYGQGTDTQYF.